This TCR beta chain was captured by sequencing in a study of STAT5B mutations in CD4+ large granular lymphocyte leukemia. Study-wide results and limits: Patient CD4-sorted repertoires looked more clonal than healthy CD4+ repertoires, even without putative leukemic clones.

There are 15 residues in the CDR3. The germline V gene encodes CDR1 SGHRS and CDR2 YFSETQ. The V end lost 2 bases, the J end lost 5 bases, and 16 bases lay between the germline ends. On this clone: What it recognizes is unknown.

The data were produced by immunoSEQ multiplex PCR, yet TCRdb's version contains in-frame clones alone and is incomplete. The repertoire holds about 35,000 clones, with 68% as singletons. Sequencing input: CD4+ T cells from blood buffy coats. This chain joins TRBV5-1 and TRBJ2-5; D is unclear. This TCR derives from a human donor in good health. DNA of the CDR3: TGCGCCAGCAGCTTTACCCCAGGAGCGAAGGAGACCCAGTACTTC. It specifies CASSFTPGAKETQYF.